This TCR beta chain was recorded in a study of shared clonotypes between healthy human individuals. Assay used: immunoSEQ multiplex PCR; TCRdb lists only in-frame clones, some missing. Of roughly 2.5 million clones listed, 85% to 95% are singletons. Specimen: naive CD4+ T cells sorted from blood. Noted subset: CD45RA+ positively selected. This TCR derives from a man aged 18-30 years in good health.

CDR3 loop: CAWSVGGRVSGYTF. CDR3 DNA sequence: TGTGCCTGGAGTGTTGGGGGCAGGGTATCTGGCTACACCTTC. The chain recombines TRBV30 with TRBJ1-2; possible D gene TRBD1, 6 bases. Between the trimmed V and J ends, which lost 0 bases and 7 bases, there was a span of 15 bases. The CDR3 length is 14 residues. Germline V gene lookup returns CDR1 GTSNPN and CDR2 SVGIG (reference sequence). The variable domain in full, with the rest retrieved from reference TRBV30 and TRBJ1-2, is SQTIHQWPATLVQPVGSPLSLECTVEGTSNPNLYWYRQAAGRGLQLLFYSVGIGQISSEVPQNLSASRPQDRQFILSSKKLLLSDSGFYLCAWSVGGRVSGYTFGSGTRLTVV.